The next 14 T cell receptor beta chains were all read from a single sample in a study of blood T cell repertoires in COVID-19. Here immunoSEQ multiplex PCR was the method, and the copy in TCRdb shows in-frame clones only, minus some. Among hundreds of thousands of clones, 83% were seen once, and the ten largest hold about 2.7%. Sequenced input: peripheral blood. The receptors were gathered from a woman between 35 and 50 years old with active or convalescent COVID-19.

The chain recombines TRBV19 with TRBJ2-6; unclear D gene. Trimming took 3 bases from V and 4 from J, leaving 10 bases between them. Germline V CDR1 and CDR2: LNHDA, SQIVND (reference sequence). CDR3 size: 15 residues. CDR3 region: CASSIQVTGANVLTF. The CDR3 nucleotides are TGTGCCAGTAGTATCCAGGTGACGGGGGCCAACGTCCTGACTTTC.

This clone was seen a few times. The V and J genes are TRBV24-1 and TRBJ2-7, with D maybe TRBD2 (5 bases). In germline, CDR1 is KGHDR, CDR2 SFDVKD. The CDR3 extends over 12 amino acids. V was pared by 1 base and J by 6 bases, with 6 bases between. The CDR3 loop reads CATSDFAGEQYF. For the CDR3, the DNA is TGTGCCACCAGTGATTTTGCGGGCGAGCAGTACTTC.

J is TRBJ2-2 and V is TRBV7-3; 12 nucleotides match TRBD2. The CDR3 spans 18 residues. Germline CDR1 SGHTA, CDR2 FQGTGA. With V trimmed by 5 bases and J by 5 bases, 12 bases remained unmatched. The DNA for the CDR3 is TGTGCCAGCAGCCCCTTCCTAGCGGGAGGGCCTAGTACCGGGGAGCTGTTTTTT. Its translation is CASSPFLAGGPSTGELFF.

The chain joins TRBV2 to TRBJ1-3, with 7 bases matching TRBD1. V trimming: 6 bases; J trimming: 4 bases; junction bases outside the gene matches: 15. The germline CDR1 and CDR2 sequences are SNHLY and FYNNEI. The length of the CDR3 is 17 residues. CDR3 sequence (DNA): TGTGCCAGCAGGCGGGGACGCGAGGGGGCGACGGGAAACACCATATATTTT. Protein: CASRRGREGATGNTIYF.

The J gene is TRBJ2-7, the V gene TRBV10-3; D unresolved. Trimming pared 1 base from V and 4 bases from J, leaving 8 bases between. Germline CDR1 ENHRY, CDR2 SYGVKD. The CDR3 is 13 residues long. In DNA, the CDR3 is TGTGCCATCAGTGAGTATGACATTTACGAGCAGTACTTC. Its translation: CAISEYDIYEQYF.

This clone was found once. The chain links TRBV11-2 to TRBJ2-6, with 8 positions matching TRBD1. Unmatched junction bases numbered 7, after V lost 3 bases and J lost 0 bases. The CDR3 loop spans 18 amino acids. Germline values: CDR1 SGHAT, CDR2 FQNNGV. The chain's CDR3 is CASSFDRTGGSGANVLTF. The CDR3 DNA follows: TGTGCCAGCAGCTTCGACCGCACAGGGGGCTCTGGGGCCAACGTCCTGACTTTC.

The chain has TRBV19 and TRBJ2-7, with TRBD1 matching over 9 bases. Germline values: CDR1 LNHDA, CDR2 SQIVND (reference sequence). The CDR3 is made up of 15 amino acids. J was trimmed by 3 bases and V by 1 base; bases with no gene match: 4. The CDR3 reads CASSIAGTGLYEQYF. In nucleotides, the CDR3 is TGTGCCAGTAGTATAGCCGGGACAGGGCTCTACGAGCAGTACTTC.

In the case of this clone: This CDR3 is also generated by other DNA sequences in the sample. The chain couples TRBV2 to TRBJ2-7, with D tentatively TRBD1 (6 bases). CDR1 SNHLY and CDR2 FYNNEI come from the germline V gene. This CDR3 comprises 12 residues. The V end was cut by 5 bases, the J end by 4 bases, with 9 bases between. The CDR3 bases are TGTGCCAGCAGTCTCCAGGGGTACGAGCAGTACTTC. Translation gives CASSLQGYEQYF.

The CDR3 coding sequence is TGCAGCGTTGGCCACCCTAGGGACAGGGCTTCGGGCTACACCTTC. Its translation: CSVGHPRDRASGYTF. The chain links TRBV29-1 to TRBJ1-2; 9 bases are a match to TRBD1. The CDR3 spans 15 residues. Unmatched junction bases numbered 14, after V lost 4 bases and J lost 8 bases. From germline, CDR1 is SQVTM and CDR2 ANQGSEA.

The V and J genes are TRBV2 and TRBJ2-7, with 7 bases aligning to TRBD2. Germline values: CDR1 SNHLY, CDR2 FYNNEI. The J segment lost 5 bases and the V segment lost 7 bases, leaving 8 bases of the junction unmatched. The CDR3 contains 13 residues. The CDR3 is CASKTSPSDEQYF. DNA of the CDR3: TGTGCCAGCAAGACTAGCCCCTCTGACGAGCAGTACTTC.

The rearrangement joins TRBV12-5 to TRBJ1-5; TRBD1 matches 9 bases. The CDR3 has 15 amino acids. The V gene's germline CDR1 is LGHNT and CDR2 FRNRAP. V trimming: 1 base; J trimming: 2 bases; junction bases outside the gene matches: 0. In nucleotides, the CDR3 is TGTGCTAGTGGTTTGGGACAGGGGGGCAATCAGCCCCAGCATTTT. Translation: CASGLGQGGNQPQHF.

The chain employs TRBV2 and TRBJ2-3, with 14 bases lining up with TRBD2. This CDR3 spans 18 amino acids. CDR1 SNHLY and CDR2 FYNNEI come from the germline V gene. Losses at the gene ends were 7 bases for V and 3 bases for J; bases not matched to a gene: 12. The CDR3 loop is CASTQVGLAGVGTDTQYF. The CDR3, as DNA: TGTGCCAGCACCCAGGTGGGACTAGCGGGAGTCGGGACAGATACGCAGTATTTT.

CDR3 loop: CASSVAEGGHF. The CDR3 DNA sequence: TGTGCCAGCAGCGTAGCTGAGGGTGGACATTTT. V is TRBV9 and J is TRBJ1-5; D is uncertain. Germline CDR1 reads SGDLS; CDR2 reads YYNGEE. This CDR3 is 11 amino acids long. The V end lost 0 bases, the J end lost 16 bases, and 11 bases lay between the germline ends.

A single count supports this clone. The chain couples TRBV27 to TRBJ1-3, with 7 bases identical to TRBD1. The CDR3 has 15 residues. V lost 6 bases, J lost 4 bases, and 9 bases stayed unmatched. Germline V gene lookup returns CDR1 MNHEY and CDR2 SMNVEV (reference sequence). CDR3 loop: CASSPAGTAGNTIYF. The CDR3 nucleotides read TGTGCCAGCAGCCCCGCCGGGACAGCAGGAAACACCATATATTTT.